This TCR beta chain emerged from a study of memory CD4+ T cells and cytomegalovirus serostatus. The sort gate was single viable CD3+CD4+CD8-CD45RO+ cells for memory CD4+ T cells. V shed 6 bases and J shed 6 bases, with 17 bases lying between them. Germline assignment: CDR1 MNHNY and CDR2 SVGAGI (reference sequence). The CDR3 is 15 residues long. Here immunoSEQ multiplex PCR was the method, and the copy in TCRdb shows in-frame clones only, minus some. The repertoire holds around 50,000 clones, with 60% to 80% as singletons. This clone was observed a handful of times. The sequence came from an adult in good health and CMV-seronegative. The sample comprised memory CD4+ T cells from blood. The rearrangement joins TRBV6-6 to TRBJ1-4, with D maybe TRBD1 (5 bases). Written as DNA, the CDR3 is TGTGCCAGCAGACGAACGCAGGGAAATGATGAAAAACTGTTTTTT. Amino acids: CASRRTQGNDEKLFF.